The clone carrying this T cell receptor (beta chain) turned up a few times. What it binds is unknown. These data come from a study of response to subunit inactivated influenza vaccine. Notes on the study in general: After each seasonal influenza vaccination, few new T cells are recruited, the authors suggested.

A single record per CDR3 protein comes from TCRdb applying MiXCR to the RT-PCR reads. Of under 200,000 distinct CDR3 sequences listed, around 9.9% are singletons. CDR1 is MNHEY and CDR2 is SVGAGI in the germline V gene. Trimming took 6 bases from V and 0 from J, leaving 11 bases between them. The length of the CDR3 is 14 residues. This receptor was taken from a middle-aged man who received an inactivated influenza vaccine. The starting material was non-naive T cells sorted from PBMCs, obtained about 6 weeks after vaccination. V is TRBV6-5 and J is TRBJ1-1; D unclear. The CDR3 DNA is TGTGCCAGCAGCAACTCCGACGTGAACACTGAAGCTTTCTTT. It translates to CASSNSDVNTEAFF.